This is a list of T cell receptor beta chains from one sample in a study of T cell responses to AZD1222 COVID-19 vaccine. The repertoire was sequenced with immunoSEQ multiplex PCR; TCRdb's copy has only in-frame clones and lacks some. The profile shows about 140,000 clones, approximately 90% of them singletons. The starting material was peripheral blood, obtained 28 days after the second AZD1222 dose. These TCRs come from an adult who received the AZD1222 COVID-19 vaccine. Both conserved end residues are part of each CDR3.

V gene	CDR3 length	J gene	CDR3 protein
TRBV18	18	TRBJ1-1	CASSPIPTQVLGGTEAFF
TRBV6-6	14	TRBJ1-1	CASRPEGGNTEAFF
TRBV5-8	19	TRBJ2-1	CASSLALFFEGLAYNEQFF
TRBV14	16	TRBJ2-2	CASSQLRPQETGELFF
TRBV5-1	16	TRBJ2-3	CASTAGTVSSGDTQYF
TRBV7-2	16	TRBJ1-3	CASSLAGADSGNTIYF
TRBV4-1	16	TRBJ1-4	CASSLWAGQGGEKLFF
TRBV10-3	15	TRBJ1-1	CAIRPGQGSNTEAFF
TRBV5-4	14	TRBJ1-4	CASSFGAVDEKLFF
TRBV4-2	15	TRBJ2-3	CASSPGGPRADTQYF
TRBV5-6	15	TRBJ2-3	CASSLASGSADTQYF
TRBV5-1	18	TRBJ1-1	CASSSRPGTGAMNTEAFF
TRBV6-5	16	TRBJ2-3	CASSWYGGGHTDTQYF
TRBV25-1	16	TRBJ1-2	CASSEYPGRDNYGYTF
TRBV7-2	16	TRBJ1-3	CASSLRQGASGNTIYF
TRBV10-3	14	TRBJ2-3	CAIRTGPDTDTQYF
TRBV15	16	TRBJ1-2	CATSRAGTGANYGYTF
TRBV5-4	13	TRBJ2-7	CASSPGGSYEQYF
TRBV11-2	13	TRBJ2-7	CASSLGDSYEQYF
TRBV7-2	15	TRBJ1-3	CASSPQGATGNTIYF
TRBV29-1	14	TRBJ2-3	CSVESQGSTDTQYF
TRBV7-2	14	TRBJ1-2	CASSPVGGNWGYTF
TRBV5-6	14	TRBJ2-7	CASSLGRLDYEQYF
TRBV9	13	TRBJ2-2	CASSVGSTGELFF
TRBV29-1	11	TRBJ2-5	CSVVGGETQYF
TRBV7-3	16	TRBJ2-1	CASSLIGGKPYNEQFF
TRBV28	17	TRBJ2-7	CASSLRAYYMSSYEQYF
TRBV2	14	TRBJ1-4	CASSGGSRGEKLFF
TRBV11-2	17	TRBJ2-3	CASSPRGLGIQADTQYF